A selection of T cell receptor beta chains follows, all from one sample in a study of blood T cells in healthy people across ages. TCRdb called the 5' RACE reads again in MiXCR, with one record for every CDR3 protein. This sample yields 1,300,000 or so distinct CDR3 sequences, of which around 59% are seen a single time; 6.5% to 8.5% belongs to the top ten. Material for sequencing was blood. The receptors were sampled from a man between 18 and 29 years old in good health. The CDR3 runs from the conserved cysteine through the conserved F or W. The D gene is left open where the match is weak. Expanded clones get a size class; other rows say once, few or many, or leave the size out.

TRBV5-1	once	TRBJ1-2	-	CASSLDLGRSGYTF	TGCGCCAGCAGCTTGGATCTTGGGCGAAGTGGCTACACCTTC
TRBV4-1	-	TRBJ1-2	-	CASSQAIRDPDHLYGYTF	TGCGCCAGCAGCCAAGCGATTCGGGACCCAGACCACCTTTATGGCTACACCTTC
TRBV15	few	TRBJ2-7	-	CATSPAPLSSYEQYF	TGTGCCACCAGCCCAGCGCCCCTGAGCTCCTACGAGCAGTACTTC
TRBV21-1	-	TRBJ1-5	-	CASSTTFGGGNQPQHF	-
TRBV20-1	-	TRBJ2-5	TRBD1	CSARPPPGQGVIEQYF	TGCAGTGCTAGACCACCCCCGGGACAGGGCGTTATAGAGCAGTACTTC
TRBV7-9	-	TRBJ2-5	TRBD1	CASSPKRQTGQETQYF	TGTGCCAGCAGCCCCAAAAGACAGACAGGGCAAGAGACCCAGTACTTC
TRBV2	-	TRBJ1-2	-	CASRDSPYGYTF	TGTGCCAGCAGGGACAGCCCCTATGGCTACACCTTC
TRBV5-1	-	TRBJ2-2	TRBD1	CASSFKQGDLNTGELFF	TGCGCCAGCAGCTTTAAACAGGGGGATCTGAACACCGGGGAGCTGTTTTTT
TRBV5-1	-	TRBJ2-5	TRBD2	CASSFGTSGGAQYF	TGCGCCAGCAGCTTCGGGACTAGCGGGGGGGCCCAGTACTTC
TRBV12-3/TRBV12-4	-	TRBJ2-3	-	CASSFRDELDTQYF	TGTGCCAGCAGTTTCCGGGACGAACTAGATACGCAGTATTTT
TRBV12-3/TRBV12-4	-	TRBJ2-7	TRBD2	CASTSGGGGNEQYF	TGTGCCAGCACCTCCGGCGGGGGAGGAAACGAGCAGTACTTC
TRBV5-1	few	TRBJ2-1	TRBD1	CASSRDRDFYNEQFF	TGCGCCAGCAGCCGGGACAGGGATTTCTACAATGAGCAGTTCTTC
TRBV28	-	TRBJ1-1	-	CASSLWAERVNTEAFF	TGTGCCAGCAGTTTATGGGCCGAGCGCGTGAACACTGAAGCTTTCTTT
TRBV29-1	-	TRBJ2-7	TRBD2	CSVALSGSGEQYF	TGCAGCGTTGCGCTTAGCGGGAGTGGCGAGCAGTACTTC
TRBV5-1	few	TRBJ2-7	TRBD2	CASRGDYNYEQYF	TGCGCCAGCAGGGGGGACTACAACTACGAGCAGTACTTC
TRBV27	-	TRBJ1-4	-	CASSFQGPTNEKLFF	TGTGCCAGCAGTTTCCAGGGACCAACTAATGAAAAACTGTTTTTT
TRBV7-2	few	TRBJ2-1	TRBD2	CASRDTSVYYNEQFF	TGTGCCAGCAGGGACACTAGCGTATATTACAATGAGCAGTTCTTC
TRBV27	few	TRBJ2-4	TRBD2	CASSLSSGRNIQYF	TGTGCCAGCAGTTTATCCAGCGGGAGAAACATTCAGTACTTC
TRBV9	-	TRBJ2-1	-	CASSVNSLNEQFF	TGTGCCAGCAGCGTGAACAGCCTGAATGAGCAGTTCTTC
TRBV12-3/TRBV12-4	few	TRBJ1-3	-	CASTFSGNTIYF	TGTGCCAGCACTTTCTCTGGAAACACCATATATTTT
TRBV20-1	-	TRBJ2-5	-	CSAPGLGTENQETQYF	TGCAGTGCCCCAGGGTTGGGGACGGAAAACCAAGAGACCCAGTACTTC
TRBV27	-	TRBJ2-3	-	CASTPPHRADTQYF	TGTGCCAGCACCCCTCCTCATAGGGCAGATACGCAGTATTTT
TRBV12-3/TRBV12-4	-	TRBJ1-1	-	CASNPGPTGRTEAFF	TGTGCCAGCAATCCAGGGCCCACGGGGCGCACTGAAGCTTTCTTT
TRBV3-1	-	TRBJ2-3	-	CASSQRDGRGADTQYF	TGTGCCAGCAGCCAACGCGACGGGAGAGGTGCAGATACGCAGTATTTT
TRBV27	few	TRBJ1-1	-	CASSPHQGFRGTEAFF	TGTGCCAGCAGTCCTCACCAGGGTTTTAGGGGGACTGAAGCTTTCTTT
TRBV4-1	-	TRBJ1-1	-	CASSQDLVGQLPGGTEAFF	TGCGCCAGCAGCCAAGATCTAGTAGGACAGCTCCCGGGAGGGACTGAAGCTTTCTTT
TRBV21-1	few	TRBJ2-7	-	CASSKKGTSGFSYEQYF	TGTGCCAGCAGCAAAAAAGGGACTAGCGGGTTTTCCTACGAGCAGTACTTC
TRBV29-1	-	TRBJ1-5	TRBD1	CSAMMTGGNQPQHF	TGCAGCGCCATGATGACAGGGGGCAATCAGCCCCAGCATTTT
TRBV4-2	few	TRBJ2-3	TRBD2	CASSQEASGITDTQYF	TGTGCCAGCAGCCAAGAGGCTAGCGGGATAACAGATACGCAGTATTTT
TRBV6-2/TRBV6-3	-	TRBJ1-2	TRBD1	CASSYTRRTGVGYTF	TGTGCCAGCAGTTACACCCGAAGGACAGGGGTTGGCTACACCTTC
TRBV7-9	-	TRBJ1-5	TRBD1	CASSSGQGNLHQPQHF	TGTGCCAGCAGCTCTGGACAGGGAAACTTGCATCAGCCCCAGCATTTT
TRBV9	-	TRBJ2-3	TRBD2	CASSVVSGGYTDTQYF	TGTGCCAGCAGCGTAGTGAGCGGGGGGTACACAGATACGCAGTATTTT
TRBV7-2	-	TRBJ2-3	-	CASSPGREDTQYF	TGTGCCAGCAGCCCCGGGCGGGAAGATACGCAGTATTTT
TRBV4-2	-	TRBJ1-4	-	CASSQILGDSRKLFF	TGTGCCAGCAGCCAGATCCTCGGGGATTCGAGAAAACTGTTTTTT
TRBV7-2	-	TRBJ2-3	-	CASSQHKSTDTQYF	TGTGCCAGCAGCCAACACAAAAGCACAGATACGCAGTATTTT
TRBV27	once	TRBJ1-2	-	CASRTTQGNGYTF	TGTGCCAGCAGGACAACTCAGGGGAATGGCTACACCTTC
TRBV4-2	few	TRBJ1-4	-	CASSQRSRREGEKLFF	TGTGCCAGCAGCCAAAGGAGTCGGAGGGAGGGTGAAAAACTGTTTTTT
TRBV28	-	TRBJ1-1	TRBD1	CASSPRDRQNTEAFF	TGTGCCAGCAGTCCTAGGGACAGGCAGAACACTGAAGCTTTCTTT
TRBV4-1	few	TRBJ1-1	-	CASSQEGPTANPEAFF	TGCGCCAGCAGCCAAGAGGGGCCCACAGCGAACCCTGAAGCTTTCTTT
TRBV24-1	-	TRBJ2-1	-	CATSESFGEQFF	TGTGCCACCAGTGAGAGTTTCGGGGAGCAGTTCTTC
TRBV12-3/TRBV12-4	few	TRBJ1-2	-	CASGSTGEHYGYTF	TGTGCCAGCGGATCTACAGGCGAGCACTATGGCTACACCTTC
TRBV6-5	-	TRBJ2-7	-	CASSADSTSPYEQYF	TGTGCCAGCAGCGCAGACTCTACCTCACCCTACGAGCAGTACTTC
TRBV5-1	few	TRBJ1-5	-	CASSPVGEGNQPQHF	TGCGCCAGCAGCCCGGTAGGCGAGGGCAATCAGCCCCAGCATTTT
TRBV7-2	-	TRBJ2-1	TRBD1	CASSFPRDKTGTEAYNEQFF	TGTGCCAGCAGTTTCCCAAGGGATAAAACCGGGACAGAGGCCTACAATGAGCAGTTCTTC
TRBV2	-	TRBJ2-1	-	CASTPEEEQFF	TGTGCCAGCACCCCTGAGGAAGAGCAGTTCTTC
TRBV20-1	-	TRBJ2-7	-	CSARGAGSNYEQYF	TGCAGTGCTAGAGGGGCTGGGAGTAACTACGAGCAGTACTTC
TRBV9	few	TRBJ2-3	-	CASSVGGGRDTQYF	TGTGCCAGCAGCGTAGGCGGCGGCCGAGATACGCAGTATTTT
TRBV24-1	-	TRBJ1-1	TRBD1	CATSDTLGQGATGLTEAFF	TGTGCCACCAGTGATACTTTAGGACAGGGCGCTACTGGACTAACTGAAGCTTTCTTT
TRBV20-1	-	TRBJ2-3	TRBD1	CSASPGGGTQYF	TGCAGTGCATCCCCAGGGGGCGGTACGCAGTATTTT
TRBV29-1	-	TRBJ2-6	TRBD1	CSVGAGQGISGANVLTF	TGCAGCGTTGGGGCGGGACAGGGGATATCTGGGGCCAACGTCCTGACTTTC
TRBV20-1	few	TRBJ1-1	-	CSARGRRAFF	TGCAGTGCTAGGGGGCGCCGAGCTTTCTTT
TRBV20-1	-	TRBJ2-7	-	CSAQQGWRERPYEQYF	TGCAGTGCCCAGCAGGGATGGCGGGAAAGGCCTTACGAGCAGTACTTC
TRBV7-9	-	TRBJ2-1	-	CASSPRWIDEQFF	TGTGCCAGCAGCCCCCGTTGGATTGATGAGCAGTTCTTC
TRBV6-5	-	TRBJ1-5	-	CASSMGEDQPQHF	TGTGCCAGCAGTATGGGAGAGGATCAGCCCCAGCATTTT
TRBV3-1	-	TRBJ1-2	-	CASSSLNYGYTF	TGTGCCAGCAGTTCCCTGAACTATGGCTACACCTTC
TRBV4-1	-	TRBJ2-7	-	CASSTPWAERGEQYF	TGCGCCAGCAGCACGCCCTGGGCCGAGCGAGGCGAGCAGTACTTC
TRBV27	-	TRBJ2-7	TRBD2	CASSFRGGREYEQYF	TGTGCCAGCAGTTTTCGCGGGGGGCGGGAATACGAGCAGTACTTC
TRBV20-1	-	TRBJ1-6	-	CSATGLPGTPLHF	TGCAGTGCTACGGGACTCCCCGGGACACCCCTCCACTTT
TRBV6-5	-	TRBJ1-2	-	CASSPGVDRDGYTF	TGTGCCAGCAGCCCCGGGGTCGACCGAGATGGCTACACCTTC
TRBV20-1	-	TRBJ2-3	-	CSATGLTDTQYF	TGCAGTGCAACGGGACTCACAGATACGCAGTATTTT